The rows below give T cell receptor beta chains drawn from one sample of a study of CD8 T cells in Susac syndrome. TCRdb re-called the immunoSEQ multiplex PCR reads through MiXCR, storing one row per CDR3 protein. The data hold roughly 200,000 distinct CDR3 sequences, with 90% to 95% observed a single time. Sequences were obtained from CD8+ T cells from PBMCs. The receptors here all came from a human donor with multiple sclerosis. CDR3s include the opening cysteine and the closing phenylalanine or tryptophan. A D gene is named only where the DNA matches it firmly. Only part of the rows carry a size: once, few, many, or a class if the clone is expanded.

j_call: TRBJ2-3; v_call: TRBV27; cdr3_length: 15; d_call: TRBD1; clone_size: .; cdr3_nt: TGTGCCAGCAGTGACTTACAGGGGTCCCCAGATACGCAGTATTTT; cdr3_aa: CASSDLQGSPDTQYF
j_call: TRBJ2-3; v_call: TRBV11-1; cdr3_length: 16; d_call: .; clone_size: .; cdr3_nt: TGTGCCAGCAGCCAAGCCCTAGCGAGAAACACAGATACGCAGTATTTT; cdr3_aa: CASSQALARNTDTQYF
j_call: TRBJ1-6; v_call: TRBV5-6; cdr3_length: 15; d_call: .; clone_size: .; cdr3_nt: TGTGCCAGCAGCTTGGGCGCAGGCTATAATTCACCCCTCCACTTT; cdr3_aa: CASSLGAGYNSPLHF
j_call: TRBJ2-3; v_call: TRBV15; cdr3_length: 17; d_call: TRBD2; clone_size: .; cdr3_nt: TGTGCCACCAGCAGTCCCATAGCGGGAGCTGGCACAGATACGCAGTATTTT; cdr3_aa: CATSSPIAGAGTDTQYF
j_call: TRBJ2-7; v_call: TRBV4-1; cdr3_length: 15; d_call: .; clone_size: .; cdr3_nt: TGCGCCAGCAGCAAGGTTTCCGGAGTGGGCTACGAGCAGTACTTC; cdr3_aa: CASSKVSGVGYEQYF
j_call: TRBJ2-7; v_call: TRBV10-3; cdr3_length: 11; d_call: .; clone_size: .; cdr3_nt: TGTGCCATCAGTGGGGGACACTCCAAGTACTTC; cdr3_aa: CAISGGHSKYF
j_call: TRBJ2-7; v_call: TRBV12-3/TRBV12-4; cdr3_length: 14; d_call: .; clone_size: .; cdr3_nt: TGTGCCAGCAGTTTCCGTCATGATGGCTACGAGCAGTACTTC; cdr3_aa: CASSFRHDGYEQYF
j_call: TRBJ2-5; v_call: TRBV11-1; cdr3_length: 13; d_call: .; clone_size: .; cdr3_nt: TGTGCCAGCGGAGGCGTAGCGGCGGAGACCCAGTACTTC; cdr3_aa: CASGGVAAETQYF
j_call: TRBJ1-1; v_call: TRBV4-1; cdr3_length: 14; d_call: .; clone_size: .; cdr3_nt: TGCGCCAGCAGCCAACCCACAGCCCAGCTCGAAGCTTTCTTT; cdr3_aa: CASSQPTAQLEAFF
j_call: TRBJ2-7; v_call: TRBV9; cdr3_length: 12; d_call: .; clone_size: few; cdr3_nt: TGTGCCAGCAGCGCCGATGGTTACGAGCAGTACTTC; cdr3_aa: CASSADGYEQYF
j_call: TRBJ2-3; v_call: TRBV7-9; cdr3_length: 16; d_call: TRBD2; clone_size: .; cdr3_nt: TGTGCCAGCAGCCCCCCGGGACTAGTCGAAGCAGATACGCAGTATTTT; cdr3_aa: CASSPPGLVEADTQYF
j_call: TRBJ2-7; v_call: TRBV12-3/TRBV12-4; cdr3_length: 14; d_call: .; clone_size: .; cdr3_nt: TGTGCCAGCAGTACCCCCGGGACATTATACGAGCAGTACTTC; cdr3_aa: CASSTPGTLYEQYF
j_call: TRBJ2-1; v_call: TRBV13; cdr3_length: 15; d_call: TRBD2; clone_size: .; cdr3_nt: TGTGCCAGCAGCTTAGGGAGAAGCGGGGGGGCCGAGCAGTTCTTC; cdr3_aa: CASSLGRSGGAEQFF
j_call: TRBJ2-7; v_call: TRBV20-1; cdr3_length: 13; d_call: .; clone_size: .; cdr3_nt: TGCAGTGCCCAGGGGGGATACTCCTACGAGCAGTACTTC; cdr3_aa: CSAQGGYSYEQYF
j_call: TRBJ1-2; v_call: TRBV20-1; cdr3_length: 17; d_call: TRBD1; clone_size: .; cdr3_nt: TGCAGTGCCGCGGGACAGGGGGCCCGTACAGTTTTCGGTGGCTACACCTTC; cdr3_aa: CSAAGQGARTVFGGYTF
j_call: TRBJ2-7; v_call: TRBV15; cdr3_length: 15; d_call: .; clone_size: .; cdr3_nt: TGTGCCACCAGCAGAGGCAGGTCCGCTTCCTACGAGCAGTACTTC; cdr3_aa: CATSRGRSASYEQYF
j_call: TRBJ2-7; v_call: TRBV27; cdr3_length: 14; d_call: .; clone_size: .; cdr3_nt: TGTGCCAGCAGTACCGGACCAGCAGGTTACGAGCAGTACTTC; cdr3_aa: CASSTGPAGYEQYF
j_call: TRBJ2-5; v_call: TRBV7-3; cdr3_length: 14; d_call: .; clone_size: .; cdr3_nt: TGTGCCAGCAGCTTAACGGGGGACCAAGAGACCCAGTACTTC; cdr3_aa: CASSLTGDQETQYF
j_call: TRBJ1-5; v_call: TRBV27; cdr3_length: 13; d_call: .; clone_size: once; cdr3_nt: TGTGCCAGCAGTTTATCGGAAAATCAGCCCCAGCATTTT; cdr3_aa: CASSLSENQPQHF
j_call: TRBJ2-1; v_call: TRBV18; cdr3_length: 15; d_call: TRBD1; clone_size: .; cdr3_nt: TGTGCCAGCTCCCCCGGGACAGGGGACGGGTATGAGCAGTTCTTC; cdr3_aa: CASSPGTGDGYEQFF
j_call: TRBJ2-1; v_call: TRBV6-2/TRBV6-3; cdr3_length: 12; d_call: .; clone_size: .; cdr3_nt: TGTGCCAGCAGATCCGGGCACAATGAGCAGTTCTTC; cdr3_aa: CASRSGHNEQFF
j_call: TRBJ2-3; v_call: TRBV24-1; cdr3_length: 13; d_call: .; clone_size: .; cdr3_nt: TGTGCCATCCAGGACCGCCTCACAGATACGCAGTATTTT; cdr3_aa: CAIQDRLTDTQYF
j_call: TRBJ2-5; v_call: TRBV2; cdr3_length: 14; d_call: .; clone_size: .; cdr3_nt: TGTGCCAGCAGTGAAGCGCTTCGAAGAGAGACCCAGTACTTC; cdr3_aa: CASSEALRRETQYF
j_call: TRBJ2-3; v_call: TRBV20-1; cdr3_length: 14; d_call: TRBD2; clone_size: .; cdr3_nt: TGCAGCGCAGTCCGCGGGGGGTCCGGGGATACGCAGTATTTT; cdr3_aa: CSAVRGGSGDTQYF
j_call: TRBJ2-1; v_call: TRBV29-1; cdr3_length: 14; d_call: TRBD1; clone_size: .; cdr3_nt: TGCAGCGGCCTCCGGGACAGGGGGTACAATGAGCAGTTCTTC; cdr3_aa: CSGLRDRGYNEQFF
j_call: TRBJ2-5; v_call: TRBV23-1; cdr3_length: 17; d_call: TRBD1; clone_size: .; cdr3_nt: TGCGCCAGCAGTCAAAACTCCCGGGACAGGGGTCAAGAGACCCAGTACTTC; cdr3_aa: CASSQNSRDRGQETQYF
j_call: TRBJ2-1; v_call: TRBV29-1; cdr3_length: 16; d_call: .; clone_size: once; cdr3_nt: TGCAGCGTTGAAGATCTTAAGGATCAGGCGCCCGGTGAGCAGTTCTTC; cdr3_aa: CSVEDLKDQAPGEQFF
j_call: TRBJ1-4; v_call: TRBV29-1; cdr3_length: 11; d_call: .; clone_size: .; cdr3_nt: TGCAGCGTTGTGGGGGGTGAAAAACTGTTTTTT; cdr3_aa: CSVVGGEKLFF
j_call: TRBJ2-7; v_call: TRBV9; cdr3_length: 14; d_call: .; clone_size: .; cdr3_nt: TGTGCCAGCAGCGGGGGAGGAGGGGTTGGAGAGCAGTACTTC; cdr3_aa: CASSGGGGVGEQYF